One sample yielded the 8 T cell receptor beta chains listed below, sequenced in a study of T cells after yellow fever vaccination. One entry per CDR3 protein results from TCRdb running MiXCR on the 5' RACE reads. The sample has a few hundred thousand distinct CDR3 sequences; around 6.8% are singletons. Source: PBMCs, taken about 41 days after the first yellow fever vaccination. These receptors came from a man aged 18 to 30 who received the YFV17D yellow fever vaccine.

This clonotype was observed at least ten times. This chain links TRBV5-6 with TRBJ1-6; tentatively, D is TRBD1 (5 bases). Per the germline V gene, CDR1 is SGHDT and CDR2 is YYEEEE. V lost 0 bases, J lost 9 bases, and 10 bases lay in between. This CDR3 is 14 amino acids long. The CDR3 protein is CASSLGLGGSPLHF. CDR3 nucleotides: TGTGCCAGCAGCTTGGGTCTTGGGGGTTCACCCCTCCACTTT.

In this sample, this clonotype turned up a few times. CDR3 sequence reads: CASSPTQGRNTEAFF. In nucleotides, the CDR3 is TGTGCCAGCAGTCCAACACAGGGGAGGAACACTGAAGCTTTCTTT. This chain links TRBV12-3 or TRBV12-4 with TRBJ1-1; TRBD1 matches at 7 bases. The CDR3 spans 15 residues. J gave up 1 base and V 5 bases, and 7 bases lay outside the gene matches.

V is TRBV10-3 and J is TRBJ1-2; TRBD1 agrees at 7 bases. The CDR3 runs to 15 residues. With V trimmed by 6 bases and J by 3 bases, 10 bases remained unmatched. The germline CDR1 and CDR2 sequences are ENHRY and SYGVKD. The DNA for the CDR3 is TGTGCCATCAGCAAACGTGGGACAGAAGACTATGGCTACACCTTC. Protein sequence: CAISKRGTEDYGYTF.

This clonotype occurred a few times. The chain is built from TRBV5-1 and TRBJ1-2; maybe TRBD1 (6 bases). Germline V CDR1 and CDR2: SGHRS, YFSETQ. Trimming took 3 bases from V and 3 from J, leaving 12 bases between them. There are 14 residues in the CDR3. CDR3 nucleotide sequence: TGCGCCAGCAGCTCGGACAGCTTCTACTATGGCTACACCTTC. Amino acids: CASSSDSFYYGYTF.

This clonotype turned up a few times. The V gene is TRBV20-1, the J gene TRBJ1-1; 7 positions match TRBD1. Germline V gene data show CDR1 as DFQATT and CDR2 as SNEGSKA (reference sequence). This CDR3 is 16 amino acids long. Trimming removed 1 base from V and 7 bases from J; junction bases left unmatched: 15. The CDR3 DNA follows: TGCAGTGCTAGAGGGGGTTGGACAGGAAACGGGCTTGAAGCTTTCTTT. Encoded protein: CSARGGWTGNGLEAFF.

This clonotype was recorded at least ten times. CDR3 amino acids: CSASPREGEDYGYTF. The CDR3 DNA reads as TGCAGTGCTAGCCCTCGTGAGGGGGAGGACTATGGCTACACCTTC. This chain uses TRBV20-1 with TRBJ1-2, with D possibly TRBD1 on 6 matching bases. Germline CDR1 is DFQATT and CDR2 is SNEGSKA (reference sequence). The CDR3 length is 15 residues. The V end was cut by 3 bases, the J end by 3 bases, with 17 bases between.

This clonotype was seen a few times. The CDR3 loop is CASAIRSGELFF. CDR3 DNA sequence: TGTGCTAGTGCCATTCGTTCCGGGGAGCTGTTTTTT. The chain carries TRBV12-5 and TRBJ2-2; D remains ambiguous. The germline V gene has CDR1 LGHNT and CDR2 FRNRAP. V lost 7 bases and J lost 6, with 9 bases in between. The CDR3 runs 12 residues.

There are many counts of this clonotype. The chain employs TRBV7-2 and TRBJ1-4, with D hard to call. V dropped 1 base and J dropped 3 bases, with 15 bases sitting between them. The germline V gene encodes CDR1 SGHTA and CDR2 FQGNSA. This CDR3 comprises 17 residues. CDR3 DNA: TGTGCCAGCAGCTTAGGCCCCCCAGGAATGGCTAATGAAAAACTGTTTTTT. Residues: CASSLGPPGMANEKLFF.